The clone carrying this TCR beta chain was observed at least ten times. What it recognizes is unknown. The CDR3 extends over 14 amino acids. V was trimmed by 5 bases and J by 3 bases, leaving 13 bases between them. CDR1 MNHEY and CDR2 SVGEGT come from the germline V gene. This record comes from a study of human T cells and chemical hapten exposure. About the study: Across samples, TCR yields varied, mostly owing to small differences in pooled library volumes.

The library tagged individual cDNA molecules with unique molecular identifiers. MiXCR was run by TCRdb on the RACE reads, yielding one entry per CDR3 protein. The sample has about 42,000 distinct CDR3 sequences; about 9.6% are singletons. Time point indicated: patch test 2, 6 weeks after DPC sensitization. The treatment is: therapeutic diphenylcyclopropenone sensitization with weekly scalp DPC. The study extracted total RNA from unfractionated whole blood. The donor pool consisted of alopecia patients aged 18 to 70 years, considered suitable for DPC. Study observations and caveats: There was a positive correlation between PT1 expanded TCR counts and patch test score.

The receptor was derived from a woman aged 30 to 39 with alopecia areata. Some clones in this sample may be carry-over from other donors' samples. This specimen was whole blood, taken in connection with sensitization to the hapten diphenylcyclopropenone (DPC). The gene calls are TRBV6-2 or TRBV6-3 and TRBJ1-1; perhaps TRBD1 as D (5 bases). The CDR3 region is CASSRVSGDTEAFF. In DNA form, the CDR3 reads TGTGCCAGCAGTCGGGTCTCGGGGGACACTGAAGCTTTCTTT.